This T cell receptor (beta chain) was sequenced in a study of blood T cell repertoires in COVID-19. About the study: COVID-19 samples from acute and convalescent phases originated in the United States, Italy and Spain. T cells, B-cell-depleted T cells, or PBMCs provided the cDNA or gDNA that served as material.

In the authors' workflow: By means of reference gene primer amplification, nucleated cell counts were estimated. Only in-frame clones appear in the TCRdb table, and some are missing; sequencing was by immunoSEQ multiplex PCR. The V and J calls and clone size come from that table; D and trimming were worked out from the DNA. The data show 110,000 to 150,000 clones, 75% to 85% seen once. This clone has a handful of counts. CDR3 size: 15 residues. Germline lookup yields CDR1 MRHNA and CDR2 SNTAGT. Trimming shortened V by 5 bases and J by 1 base, and 12 bases separated the two germline ends. V usage is TRBV6-4 and J usage is TRBJ2-1; no reliable D call. Specimen: peripheral blood. The sequence came from a woman older than 75 with acute or convalescent COVID-19. CDR3 in amino acids: CASSQQFPSYNEQFF. The CDR3 DNA sequence: TGTGCCAGCAGTCAACAGTTTCCTTCCTACAATGAGCAGTTCTTC.